This TCR beta chain was identified in a study of cytomegalovirus exposure and HLA in healthy donors. In this sample, this clone turned up a few times. The CDR3 extends over 12 amino acids. Germline CDR1 and CDR2: SGHDT and YYEEEE. Deletions cut 3 bases from V and 9 bases from J, with 10 bases between. PCR was performed using 60 Vbeta and 13 Jbeta primers. The assay was immunoSEQ multiplex PCR, and TCRdb's table has in-frame clones only and misses some. The sample contains tens of thousands of clones, roughly two thirds of which appear only once. Sequenced material: PBMCs. The clonotype was recovered from a man aged 45-60 years in good health and CMV-seronegative. V is TRBV5-6 and J is TRBJ1-5; D might be TRBD1 (5 bases). The CDR3 coding sequence is TGTGCCAGCAGCTGGGGGGACGGGCCCCAGCATTTT. Amino acid sequence: CASSWGDGPQHF.